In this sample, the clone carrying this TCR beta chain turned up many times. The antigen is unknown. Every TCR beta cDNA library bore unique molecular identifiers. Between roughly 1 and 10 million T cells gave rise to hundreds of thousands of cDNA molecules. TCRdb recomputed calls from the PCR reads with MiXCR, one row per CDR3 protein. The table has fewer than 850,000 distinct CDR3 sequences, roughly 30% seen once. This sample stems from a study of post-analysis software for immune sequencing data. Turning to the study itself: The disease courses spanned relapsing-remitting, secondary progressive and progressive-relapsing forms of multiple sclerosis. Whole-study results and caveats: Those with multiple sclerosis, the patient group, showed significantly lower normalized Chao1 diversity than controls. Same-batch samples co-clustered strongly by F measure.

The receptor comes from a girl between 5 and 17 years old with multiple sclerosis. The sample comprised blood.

Here the CDR3 reads CASSPASVAAQYF. The DNA of the CDR3 is TGCGCCAGCAGCCCCGCATCCGTGGCCGCTCAGTATTTT. This chain uses TRBV4-1 with TRBJ2-3; D gene uncertain. From germline, CDR1 is MGHRA and CDR2 YSYEKL. This CDR3 region has 13 residues. V was shortened by 4 bases and J by 12 bases, with 17 bases between the two germline ends.